These T cell receptor beta chains were read from a single sample in a study of breast tumors, draining lymph nodes, adjacent tissues. Each CDR3 protein gets one entry after TCRdb re-called the multiplex PCR reads with MiXCR. The data hold approximately 31,000 distinct CDR3 sequences, with approximately 63% observed a single time. Sequenced: breast tumor tissue. The receptors stem from a female donor with breast cancer. Some clones in this sample may be carry-over from other donors' samples. CDR3s include the opening cysteine and the closing phenylalanine or tryptophan. D genes are given only for firm matches. Where a row states a size, it is once, few, many or the class of an expanded clone; other rows omit it.

V	D	J	size	CDR3	DNA
TRBV20-1	NA	TRBJ2-2	many	CSARARAYTGELFF	TGCAGTGCTAGAGCCCGGGCGTACACCGGGGAGCTGTTTTTT
TRBV12-3/TRBV12-4	NA	TRBJ1-2	NA	CASSSPRRNYGYTF	TGTGCCAGCAGTTCCCCTCGGCGGAACTATGGCTACACCTTC
TRBV6-6	NA	TRBJ1-6	medium-sized	CACQGRFPNSPLHF	TGTGCCTGTCAGGGAAGGTTCCCCAATTCACCCCTCCACTTT
TRBV2	NA	TRBJ2-5	NA	CASSLRLRIVRETQYF	TGTGCCAGCAGCCTCAGGTTACGGATAGTAAGGGAGACCCAGTACTTC
TRBV20-1	TRBD2	TRBJ2-7	NA	CSAPGTSPYEQYF	TGCAGTGCGCCCGGGACTAGCCCCTACGAGCAGTACTTC
TRBV2	NA	TRBJ2-3	NA	CATKGYVSADTQYF	TGTGCCACCAAGGGGTATGTGAGCGCAGATACGCAGTATTTT
TRBV6-6	NA	TRBJ2-5	many	CASSHSSLAQETQYF	TGTGCCAGCAGTCACTCGAGCCTAGCGCAAGAGACCCAGTACTTC
TRBV11-3	TRBD1	TRBJ2-5	few	CASSSSTGATQYF	TGTGCCAGCAGCTCCTCGACAGGGGCGACCCAGTACTTC
TRBV7-2	NA	TRBJ2-5	NA	CASSPQGGGGETQHF	TGCGCCAGCAGCCCCCAGGGGGGGGGCGGGGAGACCCAGCACTTC
TRBV9	NA	TRBJ2-3	NA	CASSSTTGYTDTQYF	TGTGCCAGCAGTTCAACCACCGGGTACACAGATACGCAGTATTTT
TRBV7-3	TRBD1	TRBJ2-7	medium-sized	CASSATGQWEQYF	TGTGCCAGCAGCGCGACAGGGCAGTGGGAGCAGTACTTC
TRBV6-5	NA	TRBJ2-3	once	CASSYDTQYF	TGTGCCAGCAGTTATGATACGCAGTATTTT
TRBV2	TRBD1	TRBJ2-7	NA	CASSDRRGRGYYEQYF	TGTGCCAGCAGTGATCGCCGGGGCAGGGGGTACTACGAGCAGTACTTC
TRBV10-3	NA	TRBJ1-2	NA	CALRGAGTNYGYTF	TGTGCCCTCCGGGGGGCAGGTACTAACTATGGCTACACCTTC
TRBV7-9	NA	TRBJ1-1	few	CASSLSVNTEAFF	TGTGCCAGCAGCTTGAGTGTGAACACTGAAGCTTTCTTT
TRBV6-6	NA	TRBJ2-3	many	CASSYIFFSPATSKSTDTQYF	TGTGCCAGCAGTTACATTTTCTTTAGCCCCGCGACATCGAAAAGCACAGATACGCAGTATTTT
TRBV27	TRBD1	TRBJ1-6	many	CASSPTGVHLPLHF	TGTGCCAGCAGCCCGACAGGGGTGCATTTACCCCTCCACTTT
TRBV3-1	NA	TRBJ2-3	many	CASSHQGRTDTQYF	TGTGCCAGCAGCCACCAGGGTAGGACAGATACGCAGTATTTT
TRBV2	NA	TRBJ1-5	NA	CASSGSTGYQPQHF	TGTGCCAGCAGTGGATCCACGGGATATCAGCCCCAGCATTTT
TRBV15	NA	TRBJ1-2	once	CATSRDLRDYGYTF	TGTGCCACCAGCAGAGATCTTAGGGACTATGGCTACACCTTC
TRBV7-3	TRBD2	TRBJ2-7	NA	CASSPSGIYSYEQYF	TGTGCCAGCAGCCCTAGCGGGATTTACTCCTACGAGCAGTACTTC
TRBV29-1	TRBD1	TRBJ1-5	NA	CSVETGQRDQPQHF	TGCAGCGTCGAAACGGGACAGCGAGATCAGCCCCAGCATTTT
TRBV7-2	TRBD1	TRBJ2-3	NA	CASSLAGQVSTDTQYF	TGTGCCAGCAGCTTAGCGGGACAGGTCAGCACAGATACGCAGTATTTT
TRBV5-1	TRBD1	TRBJ2-1	NA	CASSLEGQDYNEQFF	TGCGCCAGCAGCTTGGAAGGACAGGACTACAATGAGCAGTTCTTC
TRBV6-2/TRBV6-3	NA	TRBJ2-2	NA	CASSYGGTGELSF	TGTGCCAGCAGTTACGGAGGCACCGGGGAGCTGTCTTTT
TRBV6-5	NA	TRBJ2-7	once	CASSYGQPPEQYF	TGTGCCAGCAGTTACGGGCAGCCTCCCGAGCAGTACTTC
TRBV4-3	TRBD1	TRBJ2-1	NA	CASSLGTGWANEQFF	TGCGCCAGCAGTCTCGGGACAGGGTGGGCAAATGAGCAGTTCTTC
TRBV19	TRBD2	TRBJ2-2	NA	CASSAFPGRYTGELFF	TGTGCCAGTAGTGCCTTTCCCGGGAGGTACACCGGGGAGCTGTTTTTC
TRBV12-3/TRBV12-4	NA	TRBJ2-7	NA	CASRAGVADEQYF	TGTGCCAGCCGGGCAGGGGTAGCGGACGAGCAGTACTTC
TRBV7-2	NA	TRBJ2-1	NA	CASNGQSYNGRFF	TGCGCCAGCAACGGACAGTCCTACAATGGGCGGTTCTTC
TRBV11-1	NA	TRBJ2-7	NA	CASSPSSDSGYGQYF	TGTGCCAGCAGCCCATCTAGCGACTCGGGCTACGGGCAGTACTTC
TRBV3-2	NA	TRBJ2-3	many	CASSPSGGEDTDTQYF	TGTGCCAGCAGCCCAAGCGGGGGGGAAGACACAGATACGCAGTATTTT
TRBV2	TRBD1	TRBJ2-3	NA	CASSTGTGSDTQYF	TGTGCCAGCAGTACCGGGACAGGGTCAGATACGCAGTATTTT
TRBV7-2	NA	TRBJ1-2	NA	CASSLDRDYGYTF	TGTGCCAGCAGCTTAGACAGGGACTATGGCTACACCTTC
TRBV9	NA	TRBJ2-7	many	CASSNSLGEQYF	TGTGCCAGCAGTAATAGTTTGGGAGAGCAGTACTTC
TRBV15	NA	TRBJ1-4	NA	CATSTATNEKLFF	TGTGCCACCAGCACTGCAACTAATGAAAAACTGTTTTTT
TRBV2	TRBD2	TRBJ2-1	many	CASSWTSGSGTSREQFF	TGTGCCAGCAGTTGGACTAGCGGGAGTGGAACGTCACGTGAGCAGTTCTTC
TRBV20-1	NA	TRBJ1-2	NA	CRLDSFLNYGYTF	TGCAGATTGGACAGTTTCCTCAACTATGGCTACACCTTC
TRBV12-3/TRBV12-4	TRBD2	TRBJ2-3	NA	CASSSGLAGDITGTDTQYF	TGTGCCAGCAGTTCCGGACTAGCGGGGGATATAACCGGCACAGATACGCAGTATTTT
TRBV20-1	TRBD1	TRBJ1-6	NA	CSARDLQGGRALHF	TGCAGTGCTAGAGATTTACAGGGGGGAAGGGCCCTCCACTTT
TRBV2	NA	TRBJ1-2	many	CASGEVPTPYGYTF	TGTGCCAGCGGGGAGGTGCCTACCCCTTATGGCTACACCTTC
TRBV20-1	TRBD1	TRBJ1-2	medium-sized	CSVQGQSRDYLTYTF	TGCAGTGTACAGGGACAGAGCCGCGACTATTTGACCTACACCTTC
TRBV2	NA	TRBJ2-5	NA	CASRARVETQYF	TGTGCCAGCAGGGCCAGGGTAGAGACCCAGTACTTC
TRBV20-1	NA	TRBJ2-1	NA	CSARDSTGDSYNEQFF	TGCAGTGCTAGAGATTCCACAGGCGATTCCTACAATGAGCAGTTCTTC
TRBV24-1	TRBD1	TRBJ2-3	medium-sized	CATSDPGQGGSTDTQYF	TGTGCCACCAGTGACCCCGGACAGGGAGGTAGCACAGATACGCAGTATTTT
TRBV12-3/TRBV12-4	NA	TRBJ2-6	many	CASSPNGANVLTF	TGTGCCAGCAGCCCCAATGGGGCCAACGTCCTGACTTTC
TRBV9	TRBD2	TRBJ2-5	NA	CASSFGTSGGGGETQYF	TGTGCCAGCAGCTTTGGGACTAGCGGGGGGGGCGGAGAGACCCAGTACTTC
TRBV9	NA	TRBJ2-1	NA	CASSVDYNEQFF	TGTGCCAGCAGCGTAGATTACAATGAGCAGTTCTTC
TRBV20-1	NA	TRBJ2-1	NA	CSAGHDVDEQFF	TGCAGTGCAGGACACGACGTGGATGAGCAGTTCTTC
TRBV7-2	NA	TRBJ1-6	NA	CASSLDGRSYNSPLHF	TGTGCCAGCAGCTTAGACGGACGCTCCTATAATTCACCCCTCCACTTT
TRBV10-3	TRBD1	TRBJ2-3	NA	CASAWDRKADTQYF	TGTGCCAGCGCCTGGGACAGGAAGGCAGATACGCAGTATTTT
TRBV6-6	TRBD1	TRBJ1-2	NA	CASAESGTGGRGYTF	TGTGCCAGCGCCGAATCCGGGACAGGGGGACGTGGCTACACCTTC
TRBV12-3/TRBV12-4	TRBD1	TRBJ2-7	once	CASRTGTGVYEQYF	TGTGCCAGCAGGACGGGGACAGGGGTCTACGAGCAGTACTTC
TRBV5-4	TRBD2	TRBJ2-5	NA	CASSLRLAGGPKQETQYF	TGTGCCAGCAGCTTGAGGTTAGCGGGGGGGCCAAAGCAAGAGACCCAGTACTTC